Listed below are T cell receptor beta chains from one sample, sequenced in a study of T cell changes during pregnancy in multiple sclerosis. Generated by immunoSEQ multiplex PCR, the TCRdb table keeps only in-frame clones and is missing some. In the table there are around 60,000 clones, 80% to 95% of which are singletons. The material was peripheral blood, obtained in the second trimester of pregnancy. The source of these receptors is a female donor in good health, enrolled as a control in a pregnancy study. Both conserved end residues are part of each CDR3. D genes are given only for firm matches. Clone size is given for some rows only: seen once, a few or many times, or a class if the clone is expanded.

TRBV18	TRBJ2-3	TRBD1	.	TGTGCCAGCTCACCGGACAGGGGAGGCACAGATACGCAGTATTTT	CASSPDRGGTDTQYF
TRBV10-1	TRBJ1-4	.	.	TGCGCCCAGAGGGTTCATGTCTCAACTAATGAAAAACTGTTTTTT	CAQRVHVSTNEKLFF
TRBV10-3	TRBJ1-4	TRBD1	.	TGTGCCATCAGCGGCGACAGGGGAGGCGAAAAACTGTTTTTT	CAISGDRGGEKLFF
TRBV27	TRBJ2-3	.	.	TGTGCCAGCAGTCGTGGCACAGATACGCAGTATTTT	CASSRGTDTQYF
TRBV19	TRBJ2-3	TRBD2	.	TGTGCCAGCCTGGGACTAGCGGGAACTGATACGCAGTATTTT	CASLGLAGTDTQYF
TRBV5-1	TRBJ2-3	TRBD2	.	TGCGCCAGCAGCTTGGTGTCCGTTAGCGGGGGGAGAGATACGCAGTATTTT	CASSLVSVSGGRDTQYF
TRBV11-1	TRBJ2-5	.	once	TGTGCCAGCAGACTGAGACAGAGGAAGATAGAGACCCAGTACTTC	CASRLRQRKIETQYF
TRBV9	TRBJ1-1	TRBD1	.	TGTGCCAGCAGCGTAGGGACAGGAGCTTTCTTT	CASSVGTGAFF
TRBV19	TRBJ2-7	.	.	TGTGCCAGTAGTATAGAAGGCGCGGGCTTCTCCTACGAGCAGTACTTC	CASSIEGAGFSYEQYF
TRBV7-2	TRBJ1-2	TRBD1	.	TGTGCCAGCAGCTTATCGGGACAGGCCTATGGCTACACCTTC	CASSLSGQAYGYTF
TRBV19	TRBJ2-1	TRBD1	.	TGTGCCAGTAGTATACTACAGGGGGCTTACAATGAGCAGTTCTTC	CASSILQGAYNEQFF
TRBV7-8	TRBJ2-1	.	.	TGTGCCAGCAGCTTAGAGCGGGATGAGCAGTTCTTC	CASSLERDEQFF
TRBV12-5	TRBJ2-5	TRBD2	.	TGTGCTAGTGGGCCACCGGGACTACGGGAGACCCAGTACTTC	CASGPPGLRETQYF
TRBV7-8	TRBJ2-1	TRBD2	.	TGTGCCAGCAGCTTAGCGGAGGGGACTAGCCCAATAAATGAGCAGTTCTTC	CASSLAEGTSPINEQFF
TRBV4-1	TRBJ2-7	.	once	TGCGCCAGCAGCCAAGATCGACAGGACTTCTACGAGCAGTACTTC	CASSQDRQDFYEQYF
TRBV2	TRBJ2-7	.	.	TGTGCCAGCAGTGGGCGGGGGCGGACAGGGCCCTACGAGCAGTACTTC	CASSGRGRTGPYEQYF
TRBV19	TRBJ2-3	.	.	TGTGCCAGTAGTTGGGGGGGGCAAGGAGATACGCAGTATTTT	CASSWGGQGDTQYF
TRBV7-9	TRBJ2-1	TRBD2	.	TGTGCCAGCAGCTCACGCGGACCGGGGGGTGAGCAGTTCTTC	CASSSRGPGGEQFF
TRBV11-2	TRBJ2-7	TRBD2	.	TGTGCCAGCAGCTTAAGCCTAGCGGGTGACTCGGAGTACTTC	CASSLSLAGDSEYF
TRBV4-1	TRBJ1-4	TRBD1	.	TGCGCCAGCAGCCAACAAGGACAGGCGGGTGAAAAACTGTTTTTT	CASSQQGQAGEKLFF
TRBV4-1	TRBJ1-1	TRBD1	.	TGCGCCAGCGCTTCGGACAGGGGGCGAACTGAAGCTTTCTTT	CASASDRGRTEAFF
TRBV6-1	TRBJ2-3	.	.	TGTGCCAGCACCCTTGCTGGAGGGGGCACAGATACGCAGTATTTT	CASTLAGGGTDTQYF
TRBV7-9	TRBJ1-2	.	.	TGTGCCAGCAGCTTGACAACTAACTATGGCTACACCTTC	CASSLTTNYGYTF
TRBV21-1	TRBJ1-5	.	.	TGTGCCAGCAGCAAAGCGCGCGGGGGATCTTATAGCAATCAGCCCCAGCATTTT	CASSKARGGSYSNQPQHF
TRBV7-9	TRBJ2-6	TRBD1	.	TGTGCCAGCAGCTTATGGGGGACAGGGAGGTTACCTGGGGCCAACGTCCTGACTTTC	CASSLWGTGRLPGANVLTF
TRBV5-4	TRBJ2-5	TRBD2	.	TGTGCCAGCAGCTTGCCAAGCGGGGGAGTACAAGAGACCCAGTACTTC	CASSLPSGGVQETQYF
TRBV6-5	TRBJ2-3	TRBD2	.	TGTGCCAGCAGCCGACTAGCGGACTTACCAGATACGCAGTATTTT	CASSRLADLPDTQYF
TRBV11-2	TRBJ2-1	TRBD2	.	TGTGCCAGCAGCGTGGGACTAGCAAGGTACAATGAGCAGTTCTTC	CASSVGLARYNEQFF
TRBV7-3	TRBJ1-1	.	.	TGTGCCAGCAGCTTACAGGGAAACGCTGAAGCTTTCTTT	CASSLQGNAEAFF
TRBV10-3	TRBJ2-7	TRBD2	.	TGTGCCATCAGTGACACACTAGCGGGGGTCGAGCAGTACTTC	CAISDTLAGVEQYF
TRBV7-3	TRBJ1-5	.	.	TGTGCCAGCAGCTTAACGTCAGGGTATGGCAATCAGCCCCAGCATTTT	CASSLTSGYGNQPQHF